This T cell receptor beta chain was identified during a study of T cells in Graves' hyperthyroidism and ophthalmopathy. This CDR3 comprises 11 residues. V was cut by 4 bases and J by 4 bases, with 4 bases left in between. Germline values: CDR1 LGHDT, CDR2 YNNKEL (reference sequence). This clonotype was detected many times. Its target is unknown. RNA transcripts provided the source from which TCR beta CDR3 regions were amplified. Primed by the HTBI set, a first-round RT-PCR was run on the TCR CDR3. TCRdb redid the calling of the multiplex PCR reads with MiXCR, one entry per CDR3 protein. The sample lists approximately 400,000 distinct CDR3 sequences; around 13% were seen once. Study-level findings and limits: Blood samples included most of the expanded thyroid clonotypes exceeding 0.001.

The chain is built from TRBV3-1 and TRBJ2-5, with D unresolved. This TCR was sampled from a woman aged 25 to 39 with Graves' ophthalmopathy. The sample comprised blood. The DNA of the CDR3 is TGTGCCAGCAGCCGCCGAGAGACCCAGTACTTC. It codes for CASSRRETQYF.